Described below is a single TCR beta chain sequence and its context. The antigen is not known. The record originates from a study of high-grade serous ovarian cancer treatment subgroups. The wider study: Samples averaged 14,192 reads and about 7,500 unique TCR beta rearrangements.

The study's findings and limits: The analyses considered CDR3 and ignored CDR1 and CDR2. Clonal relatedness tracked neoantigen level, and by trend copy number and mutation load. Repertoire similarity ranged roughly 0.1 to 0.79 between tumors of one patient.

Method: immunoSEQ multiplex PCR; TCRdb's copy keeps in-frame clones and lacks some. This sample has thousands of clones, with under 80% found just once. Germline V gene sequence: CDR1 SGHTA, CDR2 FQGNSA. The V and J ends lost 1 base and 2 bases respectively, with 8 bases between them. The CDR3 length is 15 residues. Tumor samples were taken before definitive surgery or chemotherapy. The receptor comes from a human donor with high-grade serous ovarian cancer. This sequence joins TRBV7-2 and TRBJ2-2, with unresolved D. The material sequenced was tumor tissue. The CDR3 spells CASSLVLLNTGELFF. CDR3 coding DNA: TGTGCCAGCAGCTTAGTACTATTAAACACCGGGGAGCTGTTTTTT.